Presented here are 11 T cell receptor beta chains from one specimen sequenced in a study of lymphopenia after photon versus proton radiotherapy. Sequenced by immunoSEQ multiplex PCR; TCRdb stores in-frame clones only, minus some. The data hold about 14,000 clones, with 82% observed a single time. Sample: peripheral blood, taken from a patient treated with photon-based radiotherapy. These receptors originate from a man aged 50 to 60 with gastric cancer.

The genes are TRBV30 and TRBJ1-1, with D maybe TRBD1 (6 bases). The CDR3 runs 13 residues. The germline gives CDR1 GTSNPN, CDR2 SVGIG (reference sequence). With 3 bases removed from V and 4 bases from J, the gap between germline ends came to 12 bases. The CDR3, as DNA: TGTGCCTGGAGCTTAGACAGGCGCACTGAAGCTTTCTTT. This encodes CAWSLDRRTEAFF.

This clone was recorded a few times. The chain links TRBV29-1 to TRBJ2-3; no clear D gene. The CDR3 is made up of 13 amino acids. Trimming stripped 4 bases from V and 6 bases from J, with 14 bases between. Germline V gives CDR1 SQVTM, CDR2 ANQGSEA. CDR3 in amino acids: CSVGPSSGDTQYF. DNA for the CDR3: TGCAGCGTTGGTCCCTCCTCGGGTGATACGCAGTATTTT.

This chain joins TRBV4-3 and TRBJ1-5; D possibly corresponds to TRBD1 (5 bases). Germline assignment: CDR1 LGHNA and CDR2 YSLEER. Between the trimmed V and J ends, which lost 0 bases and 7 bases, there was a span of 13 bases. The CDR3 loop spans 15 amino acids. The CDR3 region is CASSQDTGVGQPQHF. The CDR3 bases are TGCGCCAGCAGCCAAGATACGGGGGTAGGGCAGCCCCAGCATTTT.

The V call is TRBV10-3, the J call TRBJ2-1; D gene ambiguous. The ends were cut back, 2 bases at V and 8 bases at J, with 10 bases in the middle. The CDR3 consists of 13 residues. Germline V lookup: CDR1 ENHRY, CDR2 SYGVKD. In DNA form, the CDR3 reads TGTGCCATCAGTGAGGGTTATACGGATGAGCAGTTCTTC. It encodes CAISEGYTDEQFF.

The CDR3, as DNA: TGTGCCAGCAGTGAATTCCGAAGCCGTGGAGCTTTCTTT. Translation: CASSEFRSRGAFF. The chain couples TRBV25-1 to TRBJ1-1; no clear D. CDR1 is MGHDK and CDR2 is SYGVNS in the germline V gene. The CDR3 totals 13 residues. V lost 1 base and J lost 10, with 13 bases in between.

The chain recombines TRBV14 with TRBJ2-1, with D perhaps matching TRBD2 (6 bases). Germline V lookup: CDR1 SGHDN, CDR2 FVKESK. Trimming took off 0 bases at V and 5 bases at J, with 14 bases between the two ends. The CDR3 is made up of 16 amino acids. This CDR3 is CASSQETGLSNNEQFF. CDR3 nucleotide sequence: TGTGCCAGCAGCCAAGAAACCGGACTATCTAACAATGAGCAGTTCTTC. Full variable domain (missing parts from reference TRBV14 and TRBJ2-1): EAGVTQFPSHSVIEKGQTVTLRCDPISGHDNLYWYRRVMGKEIKFLLHFVKESKQDESGMPNNRFLAERTGGTYSTLKVQPAELEDSGVYFCASSQETGLSNNEQFFGPGTRLTVL.

CDR3 coding DNA: TGTGCCAGCAGTGAAAAGGGCAGAAGCGAGCAGTACTTC. As protein: CASSEKGRSEQYF. The chain is built from TRBV6-1 and TRBJ2-7; D gene uncertain. The CDR3 length is 13 residues. Between the trimmed V and J ends, which lost 2 bases and 6 bases, there was a span of 11 bases. Germline V gene sequence: CDR1 MNHNS, CDR2 SASEGT.

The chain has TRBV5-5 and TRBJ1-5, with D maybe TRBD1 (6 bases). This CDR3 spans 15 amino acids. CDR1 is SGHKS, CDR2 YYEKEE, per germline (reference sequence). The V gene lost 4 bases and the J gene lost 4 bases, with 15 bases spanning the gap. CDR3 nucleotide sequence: TGTGCCAGCAGCACGGGACACTCCACTAATCAGCCCCAGCATTTT. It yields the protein CASSTGHSTNQPQHF.

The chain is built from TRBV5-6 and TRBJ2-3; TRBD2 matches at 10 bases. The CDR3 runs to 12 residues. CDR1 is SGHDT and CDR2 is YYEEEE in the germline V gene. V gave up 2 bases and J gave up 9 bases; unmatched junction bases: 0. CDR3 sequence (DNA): TGTGCCAGCAGCTTAGCGGGGGGGACGCAGTATTTT. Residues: CASSLAGGTQYF.

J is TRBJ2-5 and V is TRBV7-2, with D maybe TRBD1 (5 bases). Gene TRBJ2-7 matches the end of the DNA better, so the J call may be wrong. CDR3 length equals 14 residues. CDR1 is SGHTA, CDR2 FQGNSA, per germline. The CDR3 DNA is TGTGCCAGCAGGCGACAGTTAACCTCCTACGAGCAGTACTTC. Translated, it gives CASRRQLTSYEQYF.

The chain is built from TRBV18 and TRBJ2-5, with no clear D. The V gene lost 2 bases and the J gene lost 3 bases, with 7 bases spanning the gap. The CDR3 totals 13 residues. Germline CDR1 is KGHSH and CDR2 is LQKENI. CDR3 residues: CASSPGIEETQYF. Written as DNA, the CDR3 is TGTGCCAGCTCACCAGGGATTGAAGAGACCCAGTACTTC.